Below, one T cell receptor (beta chain) is given with its context. Its antigen is unknown. Within one base of it there is no much larger clone, and no base qualities were kept. Library preparation used 5' RACE. Sequenced using an Illumina HiSeq 2500. A second PCR of about 6 to 11 cycles was performed with a sample-barcoded 5' primer and a J-beta primer mix. Each TCR beta cDNA molecule received a unique molecular identifier from a template-switch 5' adaptor carrying 12 random nucleotides. At least 2.5 million CDR3-containing paired-end reads were obtained from each sample. All of the RNA was converted into first-strand cDNA using the Mint cDNA synthesis kit, with a TRBC-specific oligonucleotide serving as the primer. Following uracil-DNA glycosylase treatment, all cDNA underwent a first 18-cycle PCR with the universal primers M1SS and BC2_uni_R. The authors' analysis ran thus. Normalization of each sample was performed by random selection of 1 million high-quality reads, each carrying a distinct molecular identifier. Instead of being binned into consensus sequences, reads that shared molecular identifiers were thrown out. MiTCR, run with a Q25 quality threshold and the strictest error-elimination algorithm, handled CDR3 identification, clonotype clustering and error correction. A nonparametric unseen species model with Euler transformation was used to estimate a lower bound on total TCR beta diversity. TCRdb cleaned the public reads at Q25 with fastp, built clones with MiXCR and kept in-frame beta chains. Rows are combined by CDR3 protein, so each entry shows the most common genes and DNA. The V and J calls were determined by TCRdb, not by the authors. The sample yields under 2 million distinct CDR3 sequences; roughly 32% were counted once. About 11% of the sample rests with the top ten.

Trimming removed 1 base from V and 2 bases from J; the gene matches leave 8 bases unexplained. The CDR3 covers 18 residues, taking in both the cysteine and the phenylalanine. The kept DNA is CDR3 alone, 54 bases in frame from the first base. From the germline V gene, CDR1 is SGHRS and CDR2 is YFSETQ. The donors were roughly 40 Caucasian individuals from Russia, aged roughly 6 to 90 years, who were systemically healthy. About 10 milliliters of peripheral blood were drawn from each donor into EDTA-treated Vacutainer tubes. Ficoll-Paque density-gradient centrifugation was used to isolate PBMCs, with at least 7 million per sample. Trizol reagent was used to extract total RNA from PBMCs, with at least 6 micrograms per sample. For every donor, an aliquot of PBMCs went through flow cytometry to measure the percentages of naive CD45RAhigh/CD27high T cells. The sample originates from a study of blood T cells in healthy people across ages (dated by TCRdb to between 2014 and 2016). Context from the whole study: In model experiments, template switching captured roughly one uniquely barcoded TCR beta cDNA molecule for every two T cells. To track age-related changes in TCR beta repertoire diversity, the study relied on deep sequencing normalized with unique cDNA molecular identifiers. Donors were grouped into four age groups: young (average 16 years), middle-aged (around 39), aged (roughly 67) and long-lived (just over 80). To avoid experimental bias, donors of different ages were distributed randomly across sequencing lanes. For two donors (one aged 18 to 30 and one aged 80 or older), the study analyzed two additional independent replicas of 1 million unique cDNA reads from the same blood draw.

Study-level results and caveats: Because profiling used bulk unsorted PBMCs, naive and antigen-experienced compartments could not be compared conclusively. There was a strong correlation between observed TCR beta diversity and the percentage of naive T cells measured by flow cytometry. Because donor CMV infection status was unknown, age-related changes in expanded clonotypes were potentially confounded. Total diversity estimates from one million sequenced T cells were considered lower bounds and underestimates. Observed TCR beta diversity per million T cells fell roughly linearly with age, and a significant reduction was already apparent by age approximately 40. Compared with the aged group, the long-lived group had more naive CD4+ T cells, fewer expanded clones and increased TCR diversity, suggesting age selection.

Sequencing was done on a sample of blood. Recombination connected TRBV5-1 to TRBJ2-6; TRBD1 aligns with 8 central bases. The sequence came from a woman aged 25 to 39 in good health. For the CDR3, the sequence is CASSLWASTGAGANVLTF. At the DNA level, the sequence is TGCGCCAGCAGCTTGTGGGCCTCGACAGGGGCTGGGGCCAACGTCCTGACTTTC.